The 27 T cell receptor beta chains below were found in one sample sequenced in a study of vaccination effects on CD4 cells after COVID-19. Viral peptide pools were used in the ViraFEST assay to expand antigen-specific CD4+ T cells, and sequencing came afterward. Following an approximately ten-day culture, CD4+ T cells were purified. The cohort was immunized with two doses of either the BNT162b2 or mRNA-1273 vaccine. Method: immunoSEQ multiplex PCR; TCRdb's copy keeps in-frame clones and lacks some. The profile shows about 72,000 clones, around 81% of them singletons. These TCRs' antigens remain unknown. The specimen comprised CD4+ T cells from PBMCs cultured with HCoV-229E spike peptides, sampled after COVID-19 vaccination. Receptors were obtained from a human donor who received a COVID-19 vaccine.

This clone occurred a few times. The chain carries TRBV18 and TRBJ2-1; TRBD1 might be the D (6 bases). The CDR3 loop spans 13 amino acids. V lost 3 bases to trimming and J lost 7 bases, with 10 bases between them. Looked up from germline, CDR1 is KGHSH and CDR2 is LQKENI. As DNA, the CDR3 is TGTGCCAGCTCACCGAGGACAGAGAATGAGCAGTTCTTC. This codes for CASSPRTENEQFF.

V usage is TRBV30 and J usage is TRBJ1-6, with D unclear. V lost 1 base and J 12 bases, leaving 13 bases between the germline ends. The CDR3 loop spans 13 amino acids. The germline V gene encodes CDR1 GTSNPN and CDR2 SVGIG (reference sequence). CDR3 nucleotides: TGTGCCTGGAGTGAAGAGTCCCGCGTACCCCTCCACTTT. Translated: CAWSEESRVPLHF. The complete variable domain, with remaining parts taken from reference TRBV30 and TRBJ1-6, reads SQTIHQWPATLVQPVGSPLSLECTVEGTSNPNLYWYRQAAGRGLQLLFYSVGIGQISSEVPQNLSASRPQDRQFILSSKKLLLSDSGFYLCAWSEESRVPLHFGNGTRLTVT.

The genes are TRBV6-6 and TRBJ1-3, with D hard to call. Germline V lookup: CDR1 MNHNY, CDR2 SVGAGI (reference sequence). This CDR3 is built from 16 residues. Trimming stripped 1 base from V and 0 bases from J, with 10 bases between. CDR3 protein: CASSYFFPNSGNTIYF. CDR3 DNA: TGTGCCAGCAGTTACTTCTTCCCGAACTCTGGAAACACCATATATTTT.

This rearrangement joins TRBV6-1 to TRBJ1-6, with no clear D. There are 16 residues in the CDR3. Germline values: CDR1 MNHNS, CDR2 SASEGT. Trimming cost V 3 bases and J 7 bases, with 16 bases left between them. CDR3 in DNA: TGTGCCAGCAGTGAGACGACGGCCATGTCCAATTCACCCCTCCACTTT. Translation: CASSETTAMSNSPLHF.

This clone was seen a handful of times. The chain joins TRBV28 to TRBJ1-1, with 8 positions matching TRBD1. The CDR3 is 17 amino acids. V was clipped by 1 base and J by 6 bases; unmatched bases: 13. Germline V gives CDR1 MDHEN, CDR2 SYDVKM. CDR3 in amino acids: CASSLSTLRQGRAEAFF. The DNA of the CDR3 is TGTGCCAGCAGTTTATCCACTCTTCGACAGGGGAGGGCTGAAGCTTTCTTT.

The V call is TRBV29-1, the J call TRBJ1-2, with 7 bases aligning to TRBD1. Germline assignment: CDR1 SQVTM and CDR2 ANQGSEA. The CDR3 sequence is 14 residues long. Trimming took 6 bases from V and 3 from J; bases not matched to a gene: 10. The CDR3 sequence: CSVPQGFQDYGYTF. CDR3 DNA: TGCAGCGTCCCACAGGGGTTTCAAGACTATGGCTACACCTTC. The full variable domain, in which reference TRBV29-1 and TRBJ1-2 provide the parts outside the CDR3, is SAVISQKPSRDICQRGTSLTIQCQVDSQVTMMFWYRQQPGQSLTLIATANQGSEATYESGFVIDKFPISRPNLTFSTLTVSNMSPEDSSIYLCSVPQGFQDYGYTFGSGTRLTVV.

The V and J genes are TRBV29-1 and TRBJ2-3; the match to TRBD2 covers 12 bases. Germline loops: CDR1 SQVTM, CDR2 ANQGSEA. Trimming at V came to 6 bases and at J to 10 bases, leaving 11 bases not matched to a gene. The CDR3 has 14 residues. The CDR3 loop is CSVATSGGPAAQYF. CDR3 sequence (DNA): TGCAGCGTGGCGACTAGCGGGGGTCCGGCAGCGCAGTATTTT.

As to this clone: Compared with germline, one end of the junction differs, possibly owing to a read error. This chain connects TRBV7-3 to TRBJ2-3, with D unclear. This CDR3 is 14 amino acids long. Germline CDR1 reads SGHTA; CDR2 reads FQGTGA. The CDR3: CASSLYGGTDTQYF. Here the CDR3 DNA reads TGTGCCAGCAGCTTATATGGCGGCACGGATACGCAGTATTTT.

The rearrangement uses TRBV12-3 or TRBV12-4 and TRBJ1-6; perhaps TRBD1 as D (5 bases). CDR3 length equals 13 residues. V lost 6 bases, J lost 12 bases, and 15 bases lay in between. CDR3 DNA sequence: TGTGCCAGCAGAAGGGGCCCCCCGGGACCCCTCCACTTT. Translation: CASRRGPPGPLHF.

The chain recombines TRBV24-1 with TRBJ2-3; TRBD1 agrees at 7 bases. J lost 2 bases, V lost 4 bases, and 8 bases had no gene match. Germline-derived CDR1 and CDR2 are KGHDR and SFDVKD. The CDR3 is 16 amino acids. CDR3 nucleotide sequence: TGTGCCACCAGTGACAACAGGGGCCTGAACACAGATACGCAGTATTTT. Amino acids: CATSDNRGLNTDTQYF.

The chain employs TRBV28 and TRBJ2-7; 7 nucleotides line up with TRBD1. J gave up 4 bases and V 5 bases, and 8 bases lay outside the gene matches. CDR3 length equals 14 residues. Germline lookup yields CDR1 MDHEN and CDR2 SYDVKM. The CDR3: CASSPGQVSYEQYV. CDR3 nucleotide sequence: TGTGCCAGCAGTCCAGGACAGGTCTCTTACGAGCAGTACGTC.

The genes are TRBV6-5 and TRBJ1-6; D is undetermined. V gave up 2 bases and J gave up 10 bases, with 6 bases separating them. Germline CDR1 is MNHEY and CDR2 is SVGAGI. This CDR3 spans 12 amino acids. CDR3 amino acids: CASSYKGSPLHF. The CDR3 region has the DNA TGTGCCAGCAGTTACAAAGGGTCACCCCTCCACTTT.

The chain links TRBV7-2 to TRBJ1-2; D call uncertain. The V end lost 8 bases, the J end lost 8 bases, and 12 bases lay between the germline ends. Germline CDR1 is SGHTA and CDR2 is FQGNSA. This CDR3 comprises 11 residues. This CDR3 reads CASPYKYGYTF. Here the CDR3 DNA reads TGTGCCAGCCCCTATAAATACGGCTACACCTTC.

This chain joins TRBV15 and TRBJ1-5, with D hard to call. CDR3 length equals 14 residues. Deletions cut 9 bases from V and 5 bases from J, with 17 bases between. Germline assignment: CDR1 LNHNV and CDR2 YYDKDF (reference sequence). CDR3 nucleotide sequence: TGTGCCACGCCAGCCGGACCGAGACATCAGCCCCAGCATTTT. Protein: CATPAGPRHQPQHF.

This clone was detected a few times. The gene calls are TRBV18 and TRBJ1-1, with D possibly being TRBD1 (5 bases). This CDR3 comprises 15 residues. Per germline, CDR1 KGHSH and CDR2 LQKENI. V was clipped by 6 bases and J by 3 bases, with 17 bases between them. The CDR3 protein is CASSPQPRVDTEAFF. In nucleotides, the CDR3 is TGTGCCAGCTCCCCGCAGCCCAGGGTTGACACTGAAGCTTTCTTT.

The J gene is TRBJ1-6, the V gene TRBV3-1 (or the pseudogene TRBV3-2); D is unclear. The CDR3 totals 14 residues. Germline V lookup: CDR1 LGHDT, CDR2 YNNKEL (reference sequence). The V end was cut by 2 bases, the J end by 9 bases, with 11 bases between. The CDR3 region is CASSQSGIGSPLHF. The CDR3 DNA reads TGTGCCAGCAGCCAATCGGGGATCGGTTCACCCCTCCACTTT.

The V call is TRBV27, the J call TRBJ2-3; the D is unclear. The V gene lost 6 bases and the J gene lost 2 bases, with 18 bases spanning the gap. Looked up from germline, CDR1 is MNHEY and CDR2 is SMNVEV (reference sequence). The CDR3 runs 16 residues. CDR3 sequence: CASRGYGPAPTDTQYF. The CDR3 nucleotides read TGTGCCAGCAGGGGTTACGGGCCTGCCCCCACAGATACGCAGTATTTT.

This sequence joins TRBV6-2 or TRBV6-3 and TRBJ2-7; perhaps TRBD2 as D (5 bases). The CDR3 totals 12 residues. The germline V gene has CDR1 MNHEY and CDR2 SVGEGT. The V end lost 5 bases, the J end lost 4 bases, and 9 bases lay between the germline ends. The CDR3 loop is CASSQTGYEQYV. CDR3 bases: TGTGCCAGCAGTCAGACGGGGTACGAGCAGTACGTC.

CDR3 nucleotide sequence: TGCGCCAGCAGCCGCGACAGGGAACCTAACTATGGCTACACCTTC. Translated: CASSRDREPNYGYTF. V usage is TRBV5-1 and J usage is TRBJ1-2, with TRBD1 matching over 7 bases. This CDR3 spans 15 amino acids. Unmatched junction bases numbered 6, after V lost 4 bases and J lost 0 bases. The germline CDR1 and CDR2 sequences are SGHRS and YFSETQ. Full variable domain (remainder filled in from reference TRBV5-1 and TRBJ1-2): KAGVTQTPRYLIKTRGQQVTLSCSPISGHRSVSWYQQTPGQGLQFLFEYFSETQRNKGNFPGRFSGRQFSNSRSEMNVSTLELGDSALYLCASSRDREPNYGYTFGSGTRLTVV.

The chain links TRBV3-1 (or the pseudogene TRBV3-2) to TRBJ2-1; D not certain. V lost 2 bases, J lost 6 bases, and 8 bases lay in between. The CDR3 extends over 13 amino acids. CDR1 LGHDT and CDR2 YNNKEL come from the germline V gene (reference sequence). The CDR3 sequence is CASSQSARNEQFF. Here the CDR3 DNA reads TGTGCCAGCAGCCAATCGGCGCGCAATGAGCAGTTCTTC.

The gene calls are TRBV5-1 and TRBJ1-4; unclear D gene. The CDR3 length is 14 residues. Germline CDR1 is SGHRS and CDR2 is YFSETQ. Between the trimmed V and J ends, which lost 1 base and 5 bases, there was a span of 9 bases. For the CDR3, the DNA is TGCGCCAGCAGCTTGCGAGGTGGGAATGAAAAACTGTTTTTT. It is translated as CASSLRGGNEKLFF.

The rearrangement joins TRBV18 to TRBJ2-3; 8 positions match TRBD2. Unmatched junction bases numbered 9, after V lost 1 base and J lost 6 bases. This CDR3 comprises 16 residues. The germline gives CDR1 KGHSH, CDR2 LQKENI. CDR3: CASSPLGGGFGDTQYF. The DNA for the CDR3 is TGTGCCAGCTCACCACTCGGGGGGGGCTTTGGTGATACGCAGTATTTT.

V is TRBV6-5 and J is TRBJ1-1; no clear D gene. The germline V gene encodes CDR1 MNHEY and CDR2 SVGAGI. The CDR3 extends over 15 amino acids. Trimming pared 0 bases from V and 5 bases from J, leaving 13 bases between. The CDR3 sequence: CASSYSASVLTEAFF. The CDR3 DNA reads as TGTGCCAGCAGTTACTCGGCGTCAGTACTAACTGAAGCTTTCTTT.

This clone appeared a single time. The V gene is TRBV2, the J gene TRBJ1-5, with D tentatively TRBD1 (5 bases). CDR1 and CDR2 (germline): SNHLY, FYNNEI. The CDR3 consists of 12 residues. V lost 9 bases and J 7 bases, leaving 13 bases between the germline ends. The CDR3 DNA sequence: TGTGCCAGTGGGGCGGGATGGCAGCCCCAGCATTTT. Encoded protein: CASGAGWQPQHF.

The rearrangement uses TRBV6-6 and TRBJ1-1, with D unresolved. This CDR3 has 12 residues. Germline V lookup: CDR1 MNHNY, CDR2 SVGAGI (reference sequence). Trimming shortened V by 8 bases and J by 5 bases, and 12 bases separated the two germline ends. The CDR3 DNA follows: TGTGCCAGCGGGGAATATGGGACTGAAGCTTTCTTT. Translating it yields CASGEYGTEAFF.

This clone showed up just a few times. Distinct nucleotide sequences in the sample also encode this CDR3. V gene TRBV3-1 (or the pseudogene TRBV3-2) combines with J gene TRBJ1-1, with TRBD1 identical over 8 bases. J gave up 0 bases and V 3 bases, and 3 bases lay outside the gene matches. The CDR3 covers 15 residues. Germline assignment: CDR1 LGHDT and CDR2 YNNKEL (reference sequence). CDR3 protein: CASSQGQVLNTEAFF. CDR3 sequence (DNA): TGTGCCAGCAGCCAGGGACAGGTTTTGAACACTGAAGCTTTCTTT.

The chain joins TRBV5-1 to TRBJ2-7; D is undetermined. V was shortened by 1 base and J by 3 bases, with 23 bases between the two germline ends. The length of the CDR3 is 18 residues. Germline values: CDR1 SGHRS, CDR2 YFSETQ. CDR3 sequence: CASSLYPPNSLDLYEQYV. The CDR3 coding sequence is TGCGCCAGCAGCTTGTACCCCCCAAACAGTCTAGACCTCTACGAGCAGTACGTC.